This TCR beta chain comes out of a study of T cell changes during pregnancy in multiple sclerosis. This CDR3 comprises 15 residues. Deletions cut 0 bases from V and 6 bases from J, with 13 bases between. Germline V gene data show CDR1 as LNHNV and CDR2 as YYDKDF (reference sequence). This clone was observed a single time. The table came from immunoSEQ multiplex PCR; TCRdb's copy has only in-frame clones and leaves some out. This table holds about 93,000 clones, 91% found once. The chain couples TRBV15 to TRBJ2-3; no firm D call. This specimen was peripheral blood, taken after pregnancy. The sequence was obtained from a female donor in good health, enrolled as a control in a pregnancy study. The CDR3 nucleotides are TGTGCCACCAGCAGAGATTGGCGGTCCGGGGATACGCAGTATTTT. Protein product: CATSRDWRSGDTQYF.